This T cell receptor (beta chain) was found in a study of circulating CD8 cells and anti-PD-1 response in melanoma. From live CD3+CD8+TCRalphabeta+ cells, four PD-1 and/or TIGIT subsets were sorted. TCR libraries were prepared from roughly 15 ng of total RNA with the QIAseq Immune Repertoire TCR panel. TCRdb processed the reads anew with MiXCR; each CDR3 protein has one entry. The sample has 370 or so distinct CDR3 sequences, roughly 7.1% seen once; the top ten hold roughly two fifths. Sequenced here: CD8+ T cells from PBMCs, sampled at baseline or after one month of anti-PD-1 therapy (not recorded which). The receptor source for this set is a human donor with melanoma.

Details on this clonotype: A much larger clone sits a single nucleotide away, making a read error possible. This chain connects TRBV20-1 to TRBJ2-7, with 8 bases identical to TRBD2. V shed 3 bases and J 2 bases; nucleotides not matched to a gene: 6. Germline CDR1 reads DFQATT; CDR2 reads SNEGSKA (reference sequence). The CDR3 length is 14 residues. In DNA, the CDR3 is TGCAGTGCTAGGACTAGCGTGGGCCCCTACGAGCAGTACTTC. It translates to CSARTSVGPYEQYF.